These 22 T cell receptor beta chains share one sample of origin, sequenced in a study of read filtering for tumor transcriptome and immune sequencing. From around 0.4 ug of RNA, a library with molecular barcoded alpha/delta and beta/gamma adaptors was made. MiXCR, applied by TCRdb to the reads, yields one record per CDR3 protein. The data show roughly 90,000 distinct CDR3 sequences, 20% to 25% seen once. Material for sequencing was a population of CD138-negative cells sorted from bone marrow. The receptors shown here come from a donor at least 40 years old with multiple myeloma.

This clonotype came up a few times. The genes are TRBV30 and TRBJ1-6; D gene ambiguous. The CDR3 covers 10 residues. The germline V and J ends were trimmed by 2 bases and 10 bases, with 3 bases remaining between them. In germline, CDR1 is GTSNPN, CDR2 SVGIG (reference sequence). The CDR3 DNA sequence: TGTGCCTGGAGTAAATCACCCCTCCACTTT. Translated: CAWSKSPLHF.

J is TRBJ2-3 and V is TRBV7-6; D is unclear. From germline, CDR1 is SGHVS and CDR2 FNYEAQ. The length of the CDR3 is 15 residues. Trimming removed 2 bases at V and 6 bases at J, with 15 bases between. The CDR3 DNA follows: TGTGCCAGCAGCTTAAGTAGTAGCTTCTATGATACGCAGTATTTT. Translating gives CASSLSSSFYDTQYF. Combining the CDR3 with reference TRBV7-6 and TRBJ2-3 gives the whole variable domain GAGVSQSPRYKVTKRGQDVALRCDPISGHVSLYWYRQALGQGPEFLTYFNYEAQQDKSGLPNDRFSAERPEGSISTLTIQRTEQRDSAMYRCASSLSSSFYDTQYFGPGTRLTVL.

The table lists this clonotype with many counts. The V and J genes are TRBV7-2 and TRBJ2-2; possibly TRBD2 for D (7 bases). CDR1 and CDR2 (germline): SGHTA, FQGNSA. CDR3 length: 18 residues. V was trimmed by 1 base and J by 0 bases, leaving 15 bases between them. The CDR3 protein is CASSLVRGGESNTGELFF. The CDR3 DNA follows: TGTGCCAGCAGCTTAGTGAGGGGGGGCGAATCGAACACCGGGGAGCTGTTTTTT.

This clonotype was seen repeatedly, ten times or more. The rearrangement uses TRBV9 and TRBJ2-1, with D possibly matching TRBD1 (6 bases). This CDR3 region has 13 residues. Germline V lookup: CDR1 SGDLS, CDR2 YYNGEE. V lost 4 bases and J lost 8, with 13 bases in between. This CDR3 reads CASSPRGQHEQFF. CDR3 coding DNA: TGTGCCAGCAGCCCCAGGGGTCAGCATGAGCAGTTCTTC.

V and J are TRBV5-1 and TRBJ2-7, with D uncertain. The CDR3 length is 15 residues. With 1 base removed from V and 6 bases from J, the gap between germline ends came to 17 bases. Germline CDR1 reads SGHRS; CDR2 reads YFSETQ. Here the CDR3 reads CASSLSDRKYSEQYF. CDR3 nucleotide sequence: TGCGCCAGCAGCTTGTCTGATAGGAAATACTCCGAGCAGTACTTC.

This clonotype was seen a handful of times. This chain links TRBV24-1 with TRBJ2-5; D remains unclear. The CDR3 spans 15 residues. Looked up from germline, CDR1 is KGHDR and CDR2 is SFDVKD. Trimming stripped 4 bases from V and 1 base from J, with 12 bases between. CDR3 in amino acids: CATSDPRRAQETQYF. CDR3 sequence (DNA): TGTGCCACCAGTGACCCCAGAAGAGCCCAAGAGACCCAGTACTTC.

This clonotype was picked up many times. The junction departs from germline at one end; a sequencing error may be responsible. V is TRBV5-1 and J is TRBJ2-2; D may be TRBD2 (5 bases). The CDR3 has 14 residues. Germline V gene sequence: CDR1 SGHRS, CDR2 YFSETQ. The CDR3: CASSKDQNTGELSF. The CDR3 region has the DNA TGCGCCAGCAGCAAGGACCAAAACACCGGGGAGCTGTCTTTT.

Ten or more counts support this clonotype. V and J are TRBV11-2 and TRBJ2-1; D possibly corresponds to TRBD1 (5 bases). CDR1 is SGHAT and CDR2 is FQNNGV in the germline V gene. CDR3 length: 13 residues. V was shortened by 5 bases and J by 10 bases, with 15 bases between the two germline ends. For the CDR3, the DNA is TGTGCCAGCAGCCCAGATGGACATGAGGAGCAGTTCTTC. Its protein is CASSPDGHEEQFF.

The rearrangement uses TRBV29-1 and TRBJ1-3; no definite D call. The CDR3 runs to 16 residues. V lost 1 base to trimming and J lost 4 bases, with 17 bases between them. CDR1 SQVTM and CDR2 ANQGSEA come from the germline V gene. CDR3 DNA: TGCAGCGTTGAAGTTCGCAGGAGTTCGCGGGGAAACACCATATATTTT. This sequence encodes CSVEVRRSSRGNTIYF.

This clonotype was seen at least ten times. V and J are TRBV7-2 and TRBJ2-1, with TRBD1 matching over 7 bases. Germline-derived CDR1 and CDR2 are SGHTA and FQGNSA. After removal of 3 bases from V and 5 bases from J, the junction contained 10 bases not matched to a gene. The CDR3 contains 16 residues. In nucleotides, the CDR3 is TGTGCCAGCAGCTTGGGATCGGGACAGCTGAACAATGAGCAGTTCTTC. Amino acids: CASSLGSGQLNNEQFF.

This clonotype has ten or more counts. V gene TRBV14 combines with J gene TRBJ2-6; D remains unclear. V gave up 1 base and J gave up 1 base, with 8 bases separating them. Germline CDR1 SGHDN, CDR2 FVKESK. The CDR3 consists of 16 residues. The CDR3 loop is CASSQVWGSGANVLTF. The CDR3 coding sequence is TGTGCCAGCAGCCAAGTCTGGGGATCTGGGGCCAACGTCCTGACTTTC.

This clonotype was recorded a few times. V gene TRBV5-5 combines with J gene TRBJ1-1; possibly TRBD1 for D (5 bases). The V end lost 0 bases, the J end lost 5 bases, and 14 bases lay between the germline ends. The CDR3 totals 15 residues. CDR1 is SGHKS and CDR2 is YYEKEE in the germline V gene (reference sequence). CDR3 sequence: CASSLESWGQTEAFF. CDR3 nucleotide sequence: TGTGCCAGCAGCTTGGAGTCGTGGGGCCAGACTGAAGCTTTCTTT.

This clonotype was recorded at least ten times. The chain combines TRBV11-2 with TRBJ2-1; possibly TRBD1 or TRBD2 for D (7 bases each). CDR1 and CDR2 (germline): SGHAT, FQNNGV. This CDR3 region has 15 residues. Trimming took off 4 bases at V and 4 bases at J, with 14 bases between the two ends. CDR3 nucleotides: TGTGCCAGCAGCTCTTCAGGGGGGGGGTACAATGAGCAGTTCTTC. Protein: CASSSSGGGYNEQFF.

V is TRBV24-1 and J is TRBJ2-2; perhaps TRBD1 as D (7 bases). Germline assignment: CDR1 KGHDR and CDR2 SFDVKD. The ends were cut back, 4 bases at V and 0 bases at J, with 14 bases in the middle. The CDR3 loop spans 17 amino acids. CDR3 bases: TGTGCCACCAGTGACCGCGGGACAGCCACGAACACCGGGGAGCTGTTTTTT. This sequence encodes CATSDRGTATNTGELFF.

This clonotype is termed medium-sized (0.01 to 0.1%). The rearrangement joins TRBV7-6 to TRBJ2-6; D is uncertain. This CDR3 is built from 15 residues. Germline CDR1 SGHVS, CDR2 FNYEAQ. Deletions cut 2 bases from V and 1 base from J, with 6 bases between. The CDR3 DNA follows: TGTGCCAGCAGCTTACAGGAATCTGGGGCCAACGTCCTGACTTTC. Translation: CASSLQESGANVLTF.

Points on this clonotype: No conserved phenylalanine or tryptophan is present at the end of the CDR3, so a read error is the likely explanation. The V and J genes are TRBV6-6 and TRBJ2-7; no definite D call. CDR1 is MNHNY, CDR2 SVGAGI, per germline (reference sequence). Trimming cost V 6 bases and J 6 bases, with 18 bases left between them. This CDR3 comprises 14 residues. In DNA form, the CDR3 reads TGTGCCAGCAGCACCGGGTTAGGCCCAGGCGAGCAGTACCTC. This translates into CASSTGLGPGEQYL.

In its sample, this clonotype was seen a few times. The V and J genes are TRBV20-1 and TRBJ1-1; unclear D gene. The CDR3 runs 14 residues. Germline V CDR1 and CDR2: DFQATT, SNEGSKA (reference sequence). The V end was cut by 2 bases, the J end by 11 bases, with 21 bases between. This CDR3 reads CSARNPPSRSRAFF. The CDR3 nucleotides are TGCAGTGCTAGAAACCCACCGTCGAGGTCACGGGCTTTCTTT.

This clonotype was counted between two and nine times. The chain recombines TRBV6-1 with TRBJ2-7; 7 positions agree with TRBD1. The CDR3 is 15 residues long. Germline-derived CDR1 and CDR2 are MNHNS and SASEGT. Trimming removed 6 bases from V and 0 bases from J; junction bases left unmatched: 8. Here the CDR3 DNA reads TGTGCCAGCAGACGCCCGGGACAGTTCTCCTACGAGCAGTACTTC. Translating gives CASRRPGQFSYEQYF.

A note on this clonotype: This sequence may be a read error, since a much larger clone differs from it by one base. The DNA for the CDR3 is TGTGCCAGCAGTTTAAGGTCAGGTTATTATAGCAATCGGCCCCAGCATTTT. Encoded protein: CASSLRSGYYSNRPQHF. This chain connects TRBV12-3 or TRBV12-4 to TRBJ1-5; D gene unclear. The CDR3 is 17 amino acids.

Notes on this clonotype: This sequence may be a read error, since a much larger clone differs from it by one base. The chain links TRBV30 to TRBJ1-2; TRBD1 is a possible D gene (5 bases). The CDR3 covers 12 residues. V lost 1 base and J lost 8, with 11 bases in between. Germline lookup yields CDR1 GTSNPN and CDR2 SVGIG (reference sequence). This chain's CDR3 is CAWSEQVRGYTF. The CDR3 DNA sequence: TGTGCCTGGAGTGAACAGGTTCGGGGCTACACCTTC.

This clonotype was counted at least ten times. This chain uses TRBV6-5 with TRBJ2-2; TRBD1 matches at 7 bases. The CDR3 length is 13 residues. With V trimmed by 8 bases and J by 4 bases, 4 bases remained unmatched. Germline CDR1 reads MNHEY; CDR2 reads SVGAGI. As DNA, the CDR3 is TGTGCCAGCCGGGACAGAGTCACCGGGGAGCTGTTTTTT. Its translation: CASRDRVTGELFF.

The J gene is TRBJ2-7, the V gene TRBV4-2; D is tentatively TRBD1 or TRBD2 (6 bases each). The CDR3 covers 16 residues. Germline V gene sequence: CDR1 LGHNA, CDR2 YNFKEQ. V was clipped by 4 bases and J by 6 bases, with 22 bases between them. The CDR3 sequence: CASSPPGGQGPAEQYF. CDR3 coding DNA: TGTGCCAGCAGCCCACCCGGGGGACAAGGACCAGCCGAGCAGTACTTC.